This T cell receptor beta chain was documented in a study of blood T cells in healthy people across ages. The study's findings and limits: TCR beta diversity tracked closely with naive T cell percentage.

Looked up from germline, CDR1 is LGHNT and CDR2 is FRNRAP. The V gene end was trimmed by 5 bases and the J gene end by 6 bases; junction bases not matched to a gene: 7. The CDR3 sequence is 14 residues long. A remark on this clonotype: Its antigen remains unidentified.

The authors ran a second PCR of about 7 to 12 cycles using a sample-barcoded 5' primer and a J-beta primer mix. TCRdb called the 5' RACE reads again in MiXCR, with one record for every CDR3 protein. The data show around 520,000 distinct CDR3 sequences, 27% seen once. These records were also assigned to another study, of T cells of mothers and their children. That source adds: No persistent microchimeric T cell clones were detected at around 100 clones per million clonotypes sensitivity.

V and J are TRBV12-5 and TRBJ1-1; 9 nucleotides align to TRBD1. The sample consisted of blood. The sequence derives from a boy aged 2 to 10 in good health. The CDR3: CASGLGTGSSEAFF. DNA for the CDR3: TGTGCTAGTGGTCTCGGGACAGGGTCCTCTGAAGCTTTCTTT.